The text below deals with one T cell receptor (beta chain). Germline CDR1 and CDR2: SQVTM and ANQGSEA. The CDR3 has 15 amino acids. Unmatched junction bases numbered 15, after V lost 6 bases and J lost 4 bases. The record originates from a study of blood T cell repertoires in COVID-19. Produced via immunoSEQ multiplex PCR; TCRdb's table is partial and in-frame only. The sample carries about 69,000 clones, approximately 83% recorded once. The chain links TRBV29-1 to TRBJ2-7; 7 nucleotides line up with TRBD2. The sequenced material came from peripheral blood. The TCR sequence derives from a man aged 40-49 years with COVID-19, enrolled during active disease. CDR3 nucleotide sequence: TGCAGCGTCCTCGAGCGGGGCAGGGTAGTGTACGAGCAGTACTTC. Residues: CSVLERGRVVYEQYF.